A single sample is the source of the 17 T cell receptor beta chains below, sequenced in a study of T cell responses to AZD1222 COVID-19 vaccine. Method: immunoSEQ multiplex PCR; TCRdb's copy keeps in-frame clones and lacks some. Of some 160,000 clones detected, about nine tenths appear once; the ten largest clones hold 5.5%. Source: peripheral blood, taken on day 0 of AZD1222 vaccination. The source of these receptors is an adult in good health.

This sequence joins TRBV7-6 and TRBJ1-4; D is undetermined. Germline-derived CDR1 and CDR2 are SGHVS and FNYEAQ. CDR3 length: 15 amino acids. The ends were cut back, 0 bases at V and 8 bases at J, with 13 bases in the middle. The chain's CDR3 is CASSLAVGIAEKLFF. The CDR3, as DNA: TGTGCCAGCAGCTTAGCGGTGGGGATCGCGGAAAAACTGTTTTTT.

V is TRBV12-5 and J is TRBJ2-7, with D unclear. V lost 0 bases and J lost 0, with 12 bases in between. This CDR3 is built from 16 residues. Germline assignment: CDR1 LGHNT and CDR2 FRNRAP. The CDR3, as DNA: TGTGCTAGTGGTTTGGTAATTGCGTGGGGCTCCTACGAGCAGTACTTC. Protein product: CASGLVIAWGSYEQYF.

The V gene is TRBV24-1, the J gene TRBJ2-2, with D possibly TRBD2 on 6 matching bases. Trimming took off 1 base at V and 16 bases at J, with 15 bases between the two ends. The CDR3 covers 13 residues. Germline loops: CDR1 KGHDR, CDR2 SFDVKD. The CDR3 coding sequence is TGTGCCACCAGTGATTTTAGAACCCGCGGGACGTTTTTT. Translation: CATSDFRTRGTFF.

This clone was recorded a few times. This rearrangement joins TRBV6-2 or TRBV6-3 to TRBJ1-6; no clear D gene. Trimming removed 0 bases from V and 8 bases from J, with 14 bases in between. This CDR3 has 16 residues. CDR1 MNHEY and CDR2 SVGEGT come from the germline V gene. CDR3 amino acids: CASSYSNKGGHSPLHF. As DNA, the CDR3 is TGTGCCAGCAGTTACTCGAATAAAGGAGGGCATTCACCCCTCCACTTT.

The rearrangement uses TRBV30 and TRBJ2-5; D unclear. Germline V gene lookup returns CDR1 GTSNPN and CDR2 SVGIG (reference sequence). The CDR3 consists of 15 residues. Between the trimmed V and J ends, which lost 2 bases and 6 bases, there was a span of 19 bases. Here the CDR3 DNA reads TGTGCCTGGAGTCCCCCCCAAGGCCTGGAGAAGACCCAGTACTTC. It specifies CAWSPPQGLEKTQYF.

This CDR3 reads CASSQSGAGGYTF. The CDR3 DNA follows: TGCGCCAGCAGTCAATCAGGGGCGGGCGGCTACACCTTC. V gene TRBV23-1 combines with J gene TRBJ1-2, with a tentative D call TRBD1 (5 bases). TRBV23-1 is an ORF, and what it does is uncertain. Trimming took 0 bases from V and 8 from J, leaving 10 bases between them. CDR3 length equals 13 residues.

This chain links TRBV6-2 or TRBV6-3 with TRBJ2-5; no firm D call. V lost 6 bases to trimming and J lost 6 bases, with 14 bases between them. The CDR3 is 13 amino acids. The germline CDR1 and CDR2 sequences are MNHEY and SVGEGT. CDR3 sequence: CASSKTGVKTQYF. The CDR3 bases are TGTGCCAGCAGCAAAACTGGGGTAAAGACCCAGTACTTC.

This chain uses TRBV7-9 with TRBJ1-1; D is uncertain. V lost 4 bases to trimming and J lost 5 bases, with 8 bases between them. The CDR3 runs to 12 residues. From germline, CDR1 is SEHNR and CDR2 FQNEAQ (reference sequence). The CDR3 loop reads CASSSLETEAFF. The CDR3 region has the DNA TGTGCCAGCAGCTCCCTTGAAACTGAAGCTTTCTTT.

V gene TRBV6-2 or TRBV6-3 combines with J gene TRBJ1-4; possibly TRBD1 for D (6 bases). Germline V lookup: CDR1 MNHEY, CDR2 SVGEGT. The V end was cut by 6 bases, the J end by 5 bases, with 19 bases between. The CDR3 has 16 residues. The DNA of the CDR3 is TGTGCCAGCAGCGCCACCCACAGGGCGTCAAATGAAAAACTGTTTTTT. It is translated as CASSATHRASNEKLFF.

This clone was seen just once. V is TRBV14 and J is TRBJ2-3; D is ambiguous. The CDR3 covers 14 residues. Germline V gene lookup returns CDR1 SGHDN and CDR2 FVKESK. V was shortened by 3 bases and J by 0 bases, with 7 bases between the two germline ends. CDR3 bases: TGTGCCAGCAGCCAGTCGCGGAGCACAGATACGCAGTATTTT. The encoded protein is CASSQSRSTDTQYF.

This clone has just one count. This chain connects TRBV14 to TRBJ1-2; 7 nucleotides align to TRBD1. V was pared by 4 bases and J by 8 bases, with 4 bases of the junction left unmatched. The CDR3 runs to 12 residues. CDR1 is SGHDN and CDR2 is FVKESK in the germline V gene. The CDR3 region is CASSPGGWGYTF. Written as DNA, the CDR3 is TGTGCCAGCAGCCCAGGGGGTTGGGGCTACACCTTC.

CDR3 amino acids: CASSQGSPQSSYEQYF. CDR3 DNA sequence: TGCGCCAGCAGCCAAGGAAGTCCGCAGAGCTCCTACGAGCAGTACTTC. This rearrangement joins TRBV4-3 to TRBJ2-7, with unresolved D. Germline assignment: CDR1 LGHNA and CDR2 YSLEER. This CDR3 spans 16 amino acids. Trimming pared 1 base from V and 0 bases from J, leaving 13 bases between.

This clone was recorded a few times. V usage is TRBV9 and J usage is TRBJ2-1; unclear D gene. In germline, CDR1 is SGDLS, CDR2 YYNGEE. Deletions cut 3 bases from V and 7 bases from J, with 8 bases between. The CDR3 contains 12 residues. CDR3 DNA: TGTGCCAGCAGCGGGTCTCTAAATGAGCAGTTCTTC. It codes for CASSGSLNEQFF.

The chain employs TRBV7-9 and TRBJ2-2, with D perhaps being TRBD1 or TRBD2 (7 bases each). The germline V gene encodes CDR1 SEHNR and CDR2 FQNEAQ (reference sequence). The length of the CDR3 is 14 residues. Trimming removed 8 bases at V and 5 bases at J, with 15 bases between. CDR3 DNA: TGTGCCAGCGGACCAGGGGGAGGGACCGGGGAGCTGTTTTTT. It codes for CASGPGGGTGELFF.

The rearrangement links TRBV10-3 to TRBJ1-1; D not resolved. V shed 7 bases and J shed 7 bases, with 16 bases lying between them. Germline CDR1 ENHRY, CDR2 SYGVKD. This CDR3 has 13 residues. The CDR3 coding sequence is TGTGCCATCAATTTGGTGGTTAACGGTGAAGCTTTCTTT. Translation: CAINLVVNGEAFF.

This clone has just one count. The chain links TRBV28 to TRBJ2-1, with D possibly being TRBD1 (6 bases). Trimming pared 5 bases from V and 2 bases from J, leaving 25 bases between. Germline V gene sequence: CDR1 MDHEN, CDR2 SYDVKM. This CDR3 region has 19 residues. The CDR3 DNA is TGTGCCAGCAGTCCTCAATCCCAAACAGGGAAGGGCGCCTACAATGAGCAGTTCTTC. Encoded protein: CASSPQSQTGKGAYNEQFF.

This clone has just a few counts. The chain combines TRBV3-1 (or the pseudogene TRBV3-2) with TRBJ2-3; 13 bases align to TRBD2. V was pared by 7 bases and J by 6 bases, with 16 bases of the junction left unmatched. Germline lookup yields CDR1 LGHDT and CDR2 YNNKEL (reference sequence). This CDR3 is built from 18 residues. This CDR3 is CASTNRTQLAGGPDTQYF. The CDR3 DNA reads TGTGCCAGCACCAACCGAACTCAACTAGCGGGAGGGCCGGATACGCAGTATTTT.